This T cell receptor beta chain was retrieved from a study of tumor and adjacent non-tumor tissue in lung cancer. Study in general: There were roughly 11 adenocarcinoma, a couple of squamous cell carcinoma and 1 small cell lung cancer cases. About 4.17 million productive TCRbeta reads were obtained per sample on average. Study outcomes and limitations: Compared with tumor, normal lung showed significantly lower TCR diversity.

About this clonotype: Its antigen remains unidentified. One end of the junction fails to match germline, which may point to a read error.

The template was RNA from unsorted bulk tissue. This non-tumor lung sample came from over 3 cm beyond the tumor edge. Newly diagnosed lung cancer patients had thoracic surgery in China, August–late 2014, without prior chemotherapy. A modified ARM-PCR protocol with three rounds of nested PCR amplified TCRbeta. Each CDR3 protein gets one entry after TCRdb re-called the multiplex PCR reads with MiXCR. Among 40,000 to 60,000 distinct CDR3 sequences listed, more than 55% were seen once. The V gene's germline CDR1 is SGHNT and CDR2 YYREEE (reference sequence). The CDR3 extends over 16 amino acids. The V gene is TRBV5-4, the J gene TRBJ1-3; TRBD1 matches at 9 bases. The sequencing sample was made of distant non-tumor lung tissue. This receptor was identified in a woman in her 70s with non-small cell lung cancer. CDR3 sequence reads: CANSQPGQGTGNTIYF. The CDR3 DNA is TGTGCCAACAGTCAACCGGGACAGGGTACTGGAAACACCATATATTTC.